The rows below give T cell receptor beta chains drawn from one sample of a study of cytomegalovirus exposure and HLA in healthy donors. TCRdb's table, derived via immunoSEQ multiplex PCR, lists solely in-frame clones and lacks some. This table has tens of thousands of clones, over 75% appearing once. The source material was PBMCs. The receptor source for this set is a girl aged 2-10 years in good health and CMV-seropositive. The CDR3 runs from the conserved cysteine through the conserved F or W. D genes are given only for firm matches. The listing skips clone size in some rows; elsewhere it reads once, few, many or a size class.

cdr3_length	d_call	clone_size	v_call	j_call	cdr3_nt	cdr3_aa
15	TRBD1	.	TRBV7-2	TRBJ1-4	TGTGCCAGCAGCTTACGACAGGGTGCTAATGAAAAACTGTTTTTT	CASSLRQGANEKLFF
14	.	.	TRBV5-8	TRBJ1-1	TGTGCCAGCAGCTTGATGTTGGGGAGCACTGAAGCTTTCTTT	CASSLMLGSTEAFF
15	TRBD1	few	TRBV5-1	TRBJ2-7	TGCGCCAGCAGCTTTCGCCGACAGGGGGATTACGAGCAGTACTTC	CASSFRRQGDYEQYF
13	.	.	TRBV25-1	TRBJ2-2	TGTGCCAGCAGTTACAGAAACACCGGGGAGCTGTTTTTT	CASSYRNTGELFF
17	TRBD2	.	TRBV4-1	TRBJ2-2	TGCGCCAGCAGCCCGGGACTAGCGGTTTCCAACACCGGGGAGCTGTTTTTT	CASSPGLAVSNTGELFF
15	TRBD2	.	TRBV18	TRBJ2-7	TGTGCCAGCTCAGTTGGGACTAGCGTTCTCTTTGAGCAGTACTTC	CASSVGTSVLFEQYF
13	.	.	TRBV6-5	TRBJ2-7	TGTGCCACCAAATTAGGACAGAGGTACGAGCAGTACTTC	CATKLGQRYEQYF
14	.	few	TRBV5-1	TRBJ2-7	TGCGCCAGCAGCTATGGAGATACCTACTACGAGCAGTACTTC	CASSYGDTYYEQYF
15	TRBD2	.	TRBV5-1	TRBJ2-5	TGCGCCAGCAGCTTAGGAACTAGCGGTCAAGAGACCCAGTACTTC	CASSLGTSGQETQYF
14	.	once	TRBV6-1	TRBJ1-1	TGTGCCAGCAGTGAAGGCCGGGGGAACACTGAAGCTTTCTTT	CASSEGRGNTEAFF